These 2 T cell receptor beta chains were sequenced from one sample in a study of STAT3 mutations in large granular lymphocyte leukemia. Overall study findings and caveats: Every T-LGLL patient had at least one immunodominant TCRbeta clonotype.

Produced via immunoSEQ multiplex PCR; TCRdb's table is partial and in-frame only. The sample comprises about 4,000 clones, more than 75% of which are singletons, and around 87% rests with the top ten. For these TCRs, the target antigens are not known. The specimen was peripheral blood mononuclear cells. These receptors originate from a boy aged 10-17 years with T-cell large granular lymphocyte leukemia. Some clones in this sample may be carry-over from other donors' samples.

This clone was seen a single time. CDR3 in DNA: TGTGCCAGCAACAATGAGCAGTTCTTC. This gives the protein CASNNEQFF. The chain combines TRBV7-9 with TRBJ2-1; D call uncertain. The V gene lost 7 bases and the J gene lost 5 bases, with 0 bases spanning the gap. The germline V gene encodes CDR1 SEHNR and CDR2 FQNEAQ (reference sequence). The CDR3 consists of 9 residues.

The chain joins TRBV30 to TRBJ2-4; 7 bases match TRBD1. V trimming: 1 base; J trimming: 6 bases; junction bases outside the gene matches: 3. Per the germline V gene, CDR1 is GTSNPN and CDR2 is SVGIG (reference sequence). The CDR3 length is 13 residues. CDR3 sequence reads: CAWSGDSLNIQYF. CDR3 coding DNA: TGTGCCTGGAGTGGGGACAGTCTAAACATTCAGTACTTC. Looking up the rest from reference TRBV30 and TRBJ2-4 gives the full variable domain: SQTIHQWPATLVQPVGSPLSLECTVEGTSNPNLYWYRQAAGRGLQLLFYSVGIGQISSEVPQNLSASRPQDRQFILSSKKLLLSDSGFYLCAWSGDSLNIQYFGAGTRLSVL.